The 15 T cell receptor beta chains below all came from one sample that was sequenced in a study of T cell responses to AZD1222 COVID-19 vaccine. Clones were read by immunoSEQ multiplex PCR, and TCRdb kept only the in-frame ones, dropping some. The sample holds about 94,000 clones, roughly 85% seen once. The sample here was peripheral blood, taken 28 days after the second AZD1222 dose. Receptor source: an adult who received the AZD1222 COVID-19 vaccine.

This clone was seen a few times. The rearrangement joins TRBV9 to TRBJ1-1; tentative D call: TRBD1 (5 bases). Germline assignment: CDR1 SGDLS and CDR2 YYNGEE. This CDR3 is built from 16 residues. The ends were cut back, 0 bases at V and 5 bases at J, with 17 bases in the middle. The CDR3 DNA follows: TGTGCCAGCAGCGTAGCCCGAGTTGGGGGGGAAACTGAAGCTTTCTTT. Its translation is CASSVARVGGETEAFF.

V is TRBV7-8 and J is TRBJ1-4, with TRBD1 matching 10 bases. Trimming removed 6 bases from V and 7 bases from J; junction bases left unmatched: 14. Germline lookup yields CDR1 SGHVS and CDR2 FQNEAQ. The CDR3 extends over 17 amino acids. The CDR3: CASSTGQGSGPSEKLFF. In DNA form, the CDR3 reads TGTGCCAGCAGTACGGGACAGGGGTCAGGGCCTTCTGAAAAACTGTTTTTT.

The chain carries TRBV7-6 and TRBJ2-3, with D possibly called TRBD1 or TRBD2 (6 bases each). Germline V gene lookup returns CDR1 SGHVS and CDR2 FNYEAQ. CDR3 length: 16 amino acids. Trimming took off 5 bases at V and 0 bases at J, with 15 bases between the two ends. The CDR3 is CASSRSGALSTDTQYF. The CDR3 DNA follows: TGTGCCAGCAGCCGTTCGGGGGCGCTTAGCACAGATACGCAGTATTTT. The whole variable domain, remainder taken from reference TRBV7-6 and TRBJ2-3, is GAGVSQSPRYKVTKRGQDVALRCDPISGHVSLYWYRQALGQGPEFLTYFNYEAQQDKSGLPNDRFSAERPEGSISTLTIQRTEQRDSAMYRCASSRSGALSTDTQYFGPGTRLTVL.

V is TRBV19 and J is TRBJ1-5; D might be TRBD1 (5 bases). The germline V gene encodes CDR1 LNHDA and CDR2 SQIVND (reference sequence). CDR3 length: 14 residues. Trimming cost V 7 bases and J 9 bases, with 19 bases left between them. The CDR3 DNA is TGTGCCAGTACGAAAGACAGTGTTCCTCGGCCCCAGCATTTT. It translates to CASTKDSVPRPQHF.

The rearrangement uses TRBV7-2 and TRBJ1-2; D is uncertain. CDR3 length: 15 amino acids. The germline V gene encodes CDR1 SGHTA and CDR2 FQGNSA. Trimming removed 1 base at V and 1 base at J, with 10 bases between. The CDR3 sequence is CASSLGFRVNYGYTF. The DNA of the CDR3 is TGTGCCAGCAGCTTAGGTTTCAGAGTTAACTATGGCTACACCTTC.

This clone was found a few times. The V call is TRBV29-1, the J call TRBJ2-5; 8 bases agree with TRBD2. V lost 3 bases to trimming and J lost 4 bases; unmatched junction nucleotides: 7. The CDR3 totals 14 residues. CDR1 is SQVTM, CDR2 ANQGSEA, per germline. In DNA, the CDR3 is TGCAGCGTTGACCGGGGGGGGATGGGAGAGACCCAGTACTTC. As protein: CSVDRGGMGETQYF.

CDR3 loop: CASSIVGYSNQPQHF. The DNA of the CDR3 is TGTGCCAGTAGTATAGTCGGCTATAGCAATCAGCCCCAGCATTTT. This chain uses TRBV19 with TRBJ1-5; D call uncertain. CDR1 LNHDA and CDR2 SQIVND come from the germline V gene (reference sequence). The CDR3 spans 15 residues. Trimming stripped 1 base from V and 0 bases from J, with 7 bases between.

This chain connects TRBV10-3 to TRBJ2-1; the match to TRBD1 covers 9 bases. The CDR3 has 14 residues. Germline CDR1 and CDR2: ENHRY and SYGVKD. With 6 bases clipped from V and 7 bases from J, the junction kept 7 bases outside the gene matches. The chain's CDR3 is CAIRPGQGVNEQFF. DNA of the CDR3: TGTGCCATCAGACCGGGACAGGGAGTAAATGAGCAGTTCTTC.

V and J are TRBV19 and TRBJ1-1; D is unclear. The V gene lost 3 bases and the J gene lost 4 bases, with 15 bases spanning the gap. Germline-derived CDR1 and CDR2 are LNHDA and SQIVND (reference sequence). The CDR3 loop spans 15 amino acids. CDR3 sequence (DNA): TGTGCCAGTAGTATGTCCGCGGCAGCCGGCACTGAAGCTTTCTTT. This sequence encodes CASSMSAAAGTEAFF. Full variable domain (missing parts from reference TRBV19 and TRBJ1-1): DGGITQSPKYLFRKEGQNVTLSCEQNLNHDAMYWYRQDPGQGLRLIYYSQIVNDFQKGDIAEGYSVSREKKESFPLTVTSAQKNPTAFYLCASSMSAAAGTEAFFGQGTRLTVV.

This clone came up a few times. The chain couples TRBV6-4 to TRBJ2-2; D perhaps matches TRBD2 (5 bases). This CDR3 comprises 15 residues. With 0 bases removed from V and 6 bases from J, the gap between germline ends came to 11 bases. CDR1 and CDR2 (germline): MRHNA, SNTAGT. The DNA of the CDR3 is TGTGCCAGCAGTGACTCAAAAGCGGTAGCCGGGGAGCTGTTTTTT. It is translated as CASSDSKAVAGELFF.

This clone was seen just once. The genes are TRBV6-5 and TRBJ1-1, with D possibly being TRBD1 (5 bases). The germline V gene encodes CDR1 MNHEY and CDR2 SVGAGI. This CDR3 has 16 amino acids. The germline V and J ends were trimmed by 2 bases and 5 bases, with 18 bases remaining between them. The chain's CDR3 is CASSYGWDFGKTEAFF. Here the CDR3 DNA reads TGTGCCAGCAGTTACGGCTGGGACTTTGGAAAGACTGAAGCTTTCTTT.

The chain carries TRBV19 and TRBJ1-4, with D tentatively TRBD1 (5 bases). Trimming removed 1 base at V and 3 bases at J, with 9 bases between. The CDR3 length is 15 residues. CDR1 is LNHDA, CDR2 SQIVND, per germline (reference sequence). The CDR3 loop reads CASSIGDSPNEKLFF. Here the CDR3 DNA reads TGTGCCAGTAGTATAGGAGACAGCCCTAATGAAAAACTGTTTTTT.

The V gene is TRBV29-1, the J gene TRBJ2-2; 9 nucleotides line up with TRBD1. Trimming at V came to 6 bases and at J to 5 bases, leaving 7 bases not matched to a gene. Germline loops: CDR1 SQVTM, CDR2 ANQGSEA. There are 14 residues in the CDR3. The CDR3 DNA sequence: TGCAGCGTCCGAACAGGGGGCTGGACCGGGGAGCTGTTTTTT. Its translation: CSVRTGGWTGELFF.

The chain links TRBV11-2 to TRBJ2-1; possibly TRBD1 or TRBD2 for D (5 bases each). Germline V gene sequence: CDR1 SGHAT, CDR2 FQNNGV. This CDR3 is 14 amino acids long. V lost 4 bases to trimming and J lost 9 bases, with 16 bases between them. Written as DNA, the CDR3 is TGTGCCAGCAGCTGGGACCTAGGGCAGGGTGAGCAGTTCTTC. Its translation: CASSWDLGQGEQFF.

The chain is built from TRBV6-1 and TRBJ1-4, with D uncertain. The V gene's germline CDR1 is MNHNS and CDR2 SASEGT. Deletions cut 3 bases from V and 2 bases from J, with 10 bases between. The CDR3 totals 15 residues. The CDR3 region is CASSDEGFTNEKLFF. The CDR3 bases are TGTGCCAGCAGTGATGAAGGGTTTACTAATGAAAAACTGTTTTTT.